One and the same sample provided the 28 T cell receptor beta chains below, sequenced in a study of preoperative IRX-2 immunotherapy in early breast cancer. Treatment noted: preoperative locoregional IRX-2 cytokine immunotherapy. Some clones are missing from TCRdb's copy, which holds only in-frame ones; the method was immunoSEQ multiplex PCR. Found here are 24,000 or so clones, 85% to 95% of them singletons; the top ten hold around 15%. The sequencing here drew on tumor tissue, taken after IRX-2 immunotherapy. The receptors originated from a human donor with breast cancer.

The CDR3 DNA reads TGCGCCAGCAGCTTGGAAGGGGGCGGGAGGAACAATGAGCAGTTCTTC. Amino acids: CASSLEGGGRNNEQFF. The chain couples TRBV5-1 to TRBJ2-1; weak D call: TRBD2 (8 bases). The CDR3 runs 16 residues. Trimming took off 0 bases at V and 5 bases at J, with 15 bases between the two ends. Germline CDR1 is SGHRS and CDR2 is YFSETQ.

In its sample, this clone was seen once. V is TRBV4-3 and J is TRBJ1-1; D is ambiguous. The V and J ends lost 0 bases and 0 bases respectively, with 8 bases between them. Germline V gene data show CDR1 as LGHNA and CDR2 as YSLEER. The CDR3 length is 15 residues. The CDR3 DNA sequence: TGCGCCAGCAGCCAAGAGGGCAGTATGAACACTGAAGCTTTCTTT. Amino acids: CASSQEGSMNTEAFF.

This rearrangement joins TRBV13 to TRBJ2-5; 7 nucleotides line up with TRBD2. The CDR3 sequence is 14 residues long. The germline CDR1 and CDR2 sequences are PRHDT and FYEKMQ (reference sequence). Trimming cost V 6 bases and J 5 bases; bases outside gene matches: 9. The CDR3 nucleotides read TGTGCCAGCAGGACATACGGGGGGAGTGAGACCCAGTACTTC. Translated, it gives CASRTYGGSETQYF.

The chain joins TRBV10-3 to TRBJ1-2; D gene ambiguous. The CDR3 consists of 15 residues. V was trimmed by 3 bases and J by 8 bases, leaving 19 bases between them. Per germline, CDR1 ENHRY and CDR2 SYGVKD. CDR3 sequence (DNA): TGTGCCATCAGTGAATCCCCGGACCGGACGCAGGGCTACACCTTC. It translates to CAISESPDRTQGYTF.

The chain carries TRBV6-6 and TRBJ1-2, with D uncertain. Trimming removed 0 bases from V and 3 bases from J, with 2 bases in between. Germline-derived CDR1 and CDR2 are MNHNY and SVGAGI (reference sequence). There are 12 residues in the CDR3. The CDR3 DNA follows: TGTGCCAGCAGTTACTCAGACTATGGCTACACCTTC. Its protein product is CASSYSDYGYTF.

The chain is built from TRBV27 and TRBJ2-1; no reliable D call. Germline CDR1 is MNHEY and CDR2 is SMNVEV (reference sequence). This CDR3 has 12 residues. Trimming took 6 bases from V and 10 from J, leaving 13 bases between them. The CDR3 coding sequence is TGTGCCAGCAGAAAGATGCGTGGGGAGCAGTTCTTC. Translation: CASRKMRGEQFF.

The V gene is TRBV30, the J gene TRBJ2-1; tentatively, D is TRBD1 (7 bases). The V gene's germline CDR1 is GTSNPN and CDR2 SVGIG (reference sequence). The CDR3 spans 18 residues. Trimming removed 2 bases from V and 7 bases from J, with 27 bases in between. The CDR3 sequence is CAWSYFVRWQGGQNEQFF. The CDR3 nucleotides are TGTGCCTGGAGTTACTTCGTCAGGTGGCAGGGGGGTCAAAATGAGCAGTTCTTC.

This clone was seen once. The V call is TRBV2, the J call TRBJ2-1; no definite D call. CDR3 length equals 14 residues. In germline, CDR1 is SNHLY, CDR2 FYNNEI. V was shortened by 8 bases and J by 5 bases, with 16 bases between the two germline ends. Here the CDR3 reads CASLSGSYNNEQFF. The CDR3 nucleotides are TGTGCCAGCCTCTCCGGGTCTTACAACAATGAGCAGTTCTTC.

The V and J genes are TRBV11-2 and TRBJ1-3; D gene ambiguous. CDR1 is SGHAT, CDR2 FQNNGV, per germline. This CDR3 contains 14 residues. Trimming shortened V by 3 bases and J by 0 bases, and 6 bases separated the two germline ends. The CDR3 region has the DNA TGTGCCAGCAGCTTTTCCAGCTCTGGAAACACCATATATTTT. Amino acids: CASSFSSSGNTIYF.

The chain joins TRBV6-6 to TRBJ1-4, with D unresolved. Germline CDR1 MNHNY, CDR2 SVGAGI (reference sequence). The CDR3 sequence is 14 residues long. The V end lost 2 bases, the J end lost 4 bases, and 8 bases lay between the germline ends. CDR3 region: CASSYGGYNEKLFF. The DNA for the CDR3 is TGTGCCAGCAGTTACGGAGGGTATAATGAAAAACTGTTTTTT.

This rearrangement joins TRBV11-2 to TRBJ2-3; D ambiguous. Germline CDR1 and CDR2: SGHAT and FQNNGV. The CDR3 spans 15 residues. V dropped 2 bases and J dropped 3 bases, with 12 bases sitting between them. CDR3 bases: TGTGCCAGCAGCTTACGCTACACAAATACAGATACGCAGTATTTT. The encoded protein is CASSLRYTNTDTQYF.

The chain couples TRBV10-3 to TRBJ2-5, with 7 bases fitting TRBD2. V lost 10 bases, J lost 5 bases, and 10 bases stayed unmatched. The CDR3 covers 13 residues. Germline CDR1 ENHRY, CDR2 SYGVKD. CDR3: CASGLDPGETQYF. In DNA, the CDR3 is TGTGCCAGCGGACTAGACCCGGGGGAGACCCAGTACTTC.

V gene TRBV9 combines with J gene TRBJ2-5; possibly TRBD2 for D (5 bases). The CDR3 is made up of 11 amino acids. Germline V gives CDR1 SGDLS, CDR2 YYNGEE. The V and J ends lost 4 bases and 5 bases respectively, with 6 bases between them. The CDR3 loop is CASSPGETQYF. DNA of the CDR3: TGTGCCAGCAGCCCGGGGGAGACCCAGTACTTC.

The CDR3 DNA reads TGCGCCAGCAGCCCCCGGGACGGAGTACGGGCCGAGCAGTACTTC. Encoded protein: CASSPRDGVRAEQYF. The rearrangement joins TRBV4-1 to TRBJ2-7; D could derive from TRBD1 or TRBD2 (5 bases each). This CDR3 is 15 amino acids long. Germline V gene sequence: CDR1 MGHRA, CDR2 YSYEKL. The V gene lost 4 bases and the J gene lost 6 bases, with 19 bases spanning the gap.

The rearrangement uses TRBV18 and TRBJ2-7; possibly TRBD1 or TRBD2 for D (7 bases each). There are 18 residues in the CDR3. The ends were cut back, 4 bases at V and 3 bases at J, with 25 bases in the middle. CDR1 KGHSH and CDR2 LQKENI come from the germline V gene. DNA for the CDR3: TGTGCCAGCTCACTCCGGGACAGCCAGCGGGGACTGCTCTACGAGCAGTACTTC. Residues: CASSLRDSQRGLLYEQYF. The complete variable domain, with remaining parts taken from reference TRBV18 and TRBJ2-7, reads NAGVMQNPRHLVRRRGQEARLRCSPMKGHSHVYWYRQLPEEGLKFMVYLQKENIIDESGMPKERFSAEFPKEGPSILRIQQVVRGDSAAYFCASSLRDSQRGLLYEQYFGPGTRLTVT.

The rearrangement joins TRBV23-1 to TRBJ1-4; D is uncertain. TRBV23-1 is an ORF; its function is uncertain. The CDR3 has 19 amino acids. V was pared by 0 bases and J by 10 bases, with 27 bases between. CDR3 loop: CASSQSVANNKDWQGKLFF. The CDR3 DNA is TGCGCCAGCAGTCAATCGGTGGCCAACAACAAGGATTGGCAAGGAAAACTGTTTTTT.

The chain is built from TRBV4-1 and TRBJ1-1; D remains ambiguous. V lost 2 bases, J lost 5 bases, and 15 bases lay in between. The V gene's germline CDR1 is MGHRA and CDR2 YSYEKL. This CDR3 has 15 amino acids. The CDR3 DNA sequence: TGCGCCAGCAGCCAACCGAAGGCTAGGTATACTGAAGCTTTCTTT. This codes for CASSQPKARYTEAFF.

CDR3 nucleotide sequence: TGCGCCAGCAGCTTGACAGGGACGAACACTGAAGCTTTCTTT. Its translation: CASSLTGTNTEAFF. The rearrangement joins TRBV5-1 to TRBJ1-1, with a possible D match to TRBD1 (6 bases). Germline V gene lookup returns CDR1 SGHRS and CDR2 YFSETQ. The V end lost 1 base, the J end lost 1 base, and 8 bases lay between the germline ends. This CDR3 has 14 amino acids. The variable domain in full, with the rest retrieved from reference TRBV5-1 and TRBJ1-1, is KAGVTQTPRYLIKTRGQQVTLSCSPISGHRSVSWYQQTPGQGLQFLFEYFSETQRNKGNFPGRFSGRQFSNSRSEMNVSTLELGDSALYLCASSLTGTNTEAFFGQGTRLTVV.

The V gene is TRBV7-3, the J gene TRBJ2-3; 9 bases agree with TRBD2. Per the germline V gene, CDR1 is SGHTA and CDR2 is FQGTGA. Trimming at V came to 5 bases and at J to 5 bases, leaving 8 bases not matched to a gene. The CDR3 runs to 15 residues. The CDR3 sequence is CASSPWGGRGDTQYF. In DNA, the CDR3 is TGTGCCAGCAGCCCATGGGGCGGGAGGGGAGATACGCAGTATTTT.

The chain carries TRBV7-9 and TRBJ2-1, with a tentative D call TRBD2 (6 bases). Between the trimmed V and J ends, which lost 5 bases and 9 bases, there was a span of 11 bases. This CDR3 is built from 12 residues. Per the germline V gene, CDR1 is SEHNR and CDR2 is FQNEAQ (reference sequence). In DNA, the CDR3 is TGTGCCAGCAGCCGGGAGTTAAGTGAGCAGTTCTTC. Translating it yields CASSRELSEQFF.

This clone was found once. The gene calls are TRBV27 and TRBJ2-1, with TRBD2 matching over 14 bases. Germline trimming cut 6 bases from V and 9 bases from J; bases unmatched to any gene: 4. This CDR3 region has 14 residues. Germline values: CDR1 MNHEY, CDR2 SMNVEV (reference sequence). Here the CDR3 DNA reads TGTGCCAGCAGCCGGACTAGCGGGAGGACTGAGCAGTTCTTC. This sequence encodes CASSRTSGRTEQFF.

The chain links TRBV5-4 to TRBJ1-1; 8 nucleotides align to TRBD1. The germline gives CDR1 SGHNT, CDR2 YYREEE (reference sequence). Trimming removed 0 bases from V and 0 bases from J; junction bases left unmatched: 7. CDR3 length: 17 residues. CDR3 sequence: CASSLGGQVGMNTEAFF. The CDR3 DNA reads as TGTGCCAGCAGCTTGGGGGGACAGGTGGGGATGAACACTGAAGCTTTCTTT.

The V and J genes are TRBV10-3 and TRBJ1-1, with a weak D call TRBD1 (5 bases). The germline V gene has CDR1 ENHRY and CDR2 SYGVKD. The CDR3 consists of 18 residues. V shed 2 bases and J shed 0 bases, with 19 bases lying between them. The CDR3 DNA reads TGTGCCATCAGTGAGGCAGCGACAGTTGTCACCATGAACACTGAAGCTTTCTTT. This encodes CAISEAATVVTMNTEAFF.

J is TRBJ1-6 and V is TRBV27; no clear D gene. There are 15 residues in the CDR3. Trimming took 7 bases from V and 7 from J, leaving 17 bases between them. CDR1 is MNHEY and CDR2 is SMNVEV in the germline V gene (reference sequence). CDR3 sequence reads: CASKPYRGQNSPLHF. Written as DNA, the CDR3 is TGTGCCAGCAAACCTTACAGAGGGCAGAATTCACCCCTCCACTTT.

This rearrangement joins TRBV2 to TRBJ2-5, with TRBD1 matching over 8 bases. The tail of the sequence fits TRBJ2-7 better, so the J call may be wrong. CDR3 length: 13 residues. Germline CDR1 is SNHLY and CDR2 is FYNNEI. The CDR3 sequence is CASVRDRKYEQYF. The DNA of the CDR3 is TGTGCCAGCGTGAGGGACAGGAAATACGAGCAGTACTTC.

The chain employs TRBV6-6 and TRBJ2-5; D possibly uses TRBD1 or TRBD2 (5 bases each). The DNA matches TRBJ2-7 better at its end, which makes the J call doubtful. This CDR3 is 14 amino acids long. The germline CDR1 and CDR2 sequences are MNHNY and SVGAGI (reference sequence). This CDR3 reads CASTHRLTGGEQYF. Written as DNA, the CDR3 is TGTGCCAGCACGCACAGACTAACAGGAGGCGAGCAGTACTTC.

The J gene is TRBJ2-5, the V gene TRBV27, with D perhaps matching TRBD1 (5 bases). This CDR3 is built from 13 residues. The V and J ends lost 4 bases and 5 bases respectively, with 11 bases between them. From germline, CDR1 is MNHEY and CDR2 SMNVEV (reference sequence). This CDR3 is CASSSRVTETQYF. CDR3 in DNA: TGTGCCAGCAGTTCCAGGGTAACGGAGACCCAGTACTTC.

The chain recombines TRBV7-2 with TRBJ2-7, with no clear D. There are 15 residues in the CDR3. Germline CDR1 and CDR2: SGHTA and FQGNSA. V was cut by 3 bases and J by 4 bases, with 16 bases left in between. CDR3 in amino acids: CASSFYWTQQYEQYF. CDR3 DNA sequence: TGTGCCAGCAGCTTTTATTGGACCCAACAATACGAGCAGTACTTC.